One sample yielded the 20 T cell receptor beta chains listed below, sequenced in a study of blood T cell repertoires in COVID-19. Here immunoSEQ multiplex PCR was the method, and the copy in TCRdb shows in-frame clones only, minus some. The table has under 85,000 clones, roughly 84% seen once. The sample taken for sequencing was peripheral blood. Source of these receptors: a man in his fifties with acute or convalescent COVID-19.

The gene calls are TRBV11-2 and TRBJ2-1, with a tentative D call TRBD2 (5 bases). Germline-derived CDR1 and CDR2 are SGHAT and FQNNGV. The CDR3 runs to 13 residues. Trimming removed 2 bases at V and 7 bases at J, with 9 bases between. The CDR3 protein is CASSLNWENEQFF. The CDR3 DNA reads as TGTGCCAGCAGCTTAAATTGGGAGAATGAGCAGTTCTTC.

CDR3 sequence reads: CARSGVEYEQYF. The CDR3 nucleotides read TGTGCCAGATCGGGGGTGGAATACGAGCAGTACTTC. The chain employs TRBV5-3 and TRBJ2-7; a possible D gene is TRBD2 (6 bases). TRBV5-3 counts as an open reading frame of uncertain function. Trimming took off 7 bases at V and 4 bases at J, with 12 bases between the two ends. The CDR3 is 12 amino acids.

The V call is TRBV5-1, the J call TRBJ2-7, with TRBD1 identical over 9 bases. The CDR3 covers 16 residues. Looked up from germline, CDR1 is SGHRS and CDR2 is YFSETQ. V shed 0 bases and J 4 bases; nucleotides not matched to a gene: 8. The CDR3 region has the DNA TGCGCCAGCAGCTTGGGGGATGGGACAGGGATATACGAGCAGTACTTC. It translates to CASSLGDGTGIYEQYF.

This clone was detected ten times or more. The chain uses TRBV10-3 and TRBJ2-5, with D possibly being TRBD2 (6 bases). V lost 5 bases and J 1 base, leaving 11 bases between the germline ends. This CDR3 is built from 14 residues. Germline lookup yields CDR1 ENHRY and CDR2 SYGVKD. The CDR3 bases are TGTGCCATCAGTTGGGACTCCCGCCAAGAGACCCAGTACTTC. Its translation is CAISWDSRQETQYF.

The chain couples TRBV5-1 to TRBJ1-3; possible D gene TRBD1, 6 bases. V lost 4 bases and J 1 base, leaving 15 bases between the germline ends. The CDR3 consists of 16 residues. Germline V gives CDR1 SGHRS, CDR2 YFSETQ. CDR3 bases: TGCGCCAGCAGCCGTGAATCGAGGGGGTCTGGAAACACCATATATTTT. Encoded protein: CASSRESRGSGNTIYF.

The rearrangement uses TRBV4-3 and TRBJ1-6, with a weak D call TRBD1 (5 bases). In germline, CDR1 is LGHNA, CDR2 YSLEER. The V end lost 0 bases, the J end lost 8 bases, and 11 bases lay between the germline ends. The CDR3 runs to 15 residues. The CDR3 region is CASSQDTGLDSPLHF. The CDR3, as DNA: TGCGCCAGCAGCCAAGATACAGGTTTGGATTCACCCCTCCACTTT.

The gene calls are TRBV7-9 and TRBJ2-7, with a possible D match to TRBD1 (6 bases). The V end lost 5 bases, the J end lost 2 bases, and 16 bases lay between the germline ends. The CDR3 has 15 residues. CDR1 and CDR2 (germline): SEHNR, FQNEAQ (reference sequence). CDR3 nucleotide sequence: TGTGCCAGCAGCCCACACAGAGGACAGCCCTACGAGCAGTACTTC. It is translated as CASSPHRGQPYEQYF.

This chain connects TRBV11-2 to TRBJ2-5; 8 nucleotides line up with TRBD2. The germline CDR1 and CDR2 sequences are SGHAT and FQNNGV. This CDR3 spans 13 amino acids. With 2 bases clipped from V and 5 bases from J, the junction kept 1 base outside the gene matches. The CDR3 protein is CASSLPSGETQYF. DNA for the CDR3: TGTGCCAGCAGCTTACCTAGCGGGGAGACCCAGTACTTC.

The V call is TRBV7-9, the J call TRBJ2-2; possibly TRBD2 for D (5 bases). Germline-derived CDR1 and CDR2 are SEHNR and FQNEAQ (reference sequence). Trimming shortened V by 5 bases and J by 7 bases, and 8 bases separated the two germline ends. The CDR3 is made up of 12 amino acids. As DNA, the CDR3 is TGTGCCAGCAGCCTTACTAGCGGGGAGCTGTTTTTT. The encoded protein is CASSLTSGELFF.

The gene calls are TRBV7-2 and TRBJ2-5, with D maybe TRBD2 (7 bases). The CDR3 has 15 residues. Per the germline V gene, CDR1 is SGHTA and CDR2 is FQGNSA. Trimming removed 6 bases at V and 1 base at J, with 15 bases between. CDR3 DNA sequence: TGTGCCAGCAGTAAGAGCGGGACATTCCAAGAGACCCAGTACTTC. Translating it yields CASSKSGTFQETQYF.

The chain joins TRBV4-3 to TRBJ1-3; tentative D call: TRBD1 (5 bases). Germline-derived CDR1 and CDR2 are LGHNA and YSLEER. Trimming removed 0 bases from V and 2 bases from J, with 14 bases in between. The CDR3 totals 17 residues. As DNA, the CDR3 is TGCGCCAGCAGCCAAGATCCGAGGGACTGGGCTGGAAACACCATATATTTT. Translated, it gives CASSQDPRDWAGNTIYF.

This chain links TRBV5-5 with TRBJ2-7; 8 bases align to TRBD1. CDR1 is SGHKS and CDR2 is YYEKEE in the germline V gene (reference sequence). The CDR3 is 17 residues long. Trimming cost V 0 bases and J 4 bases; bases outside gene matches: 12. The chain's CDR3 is CASSLALAGGFEYEQYF. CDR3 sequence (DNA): TGTGCCAGCAGCTTGGCATTAGCAGGGGGCTTTGAGTACGAGCAGTACTTC.

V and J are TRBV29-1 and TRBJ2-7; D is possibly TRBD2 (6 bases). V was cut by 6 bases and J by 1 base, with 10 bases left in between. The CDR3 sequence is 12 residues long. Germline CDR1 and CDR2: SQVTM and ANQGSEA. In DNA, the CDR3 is TGCAGCGTGGGTGGAGGGTCCTACGAGCAGTACTTC. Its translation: CSVGGGSYEQYF.

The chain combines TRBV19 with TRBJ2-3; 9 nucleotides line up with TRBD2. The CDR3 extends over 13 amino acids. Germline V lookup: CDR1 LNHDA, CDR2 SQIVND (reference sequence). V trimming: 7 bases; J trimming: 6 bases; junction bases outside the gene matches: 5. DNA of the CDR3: TGTGCCAGTATACTTAGCGGGAGCGATACGCAGTATTTT. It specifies CASILSGSDTQYF.

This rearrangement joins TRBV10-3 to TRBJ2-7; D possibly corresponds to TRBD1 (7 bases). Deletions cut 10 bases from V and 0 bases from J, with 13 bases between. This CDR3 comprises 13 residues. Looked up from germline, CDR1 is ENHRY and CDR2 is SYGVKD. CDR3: CATGGQSSYEQYF. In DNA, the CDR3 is TGTGCCACCGGGGGACAGAGCTCCTACGAGCAGTACTTC.

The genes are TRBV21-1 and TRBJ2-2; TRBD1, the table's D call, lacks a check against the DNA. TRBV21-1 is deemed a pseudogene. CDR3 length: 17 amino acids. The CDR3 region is CASSKNRGRPNTGELFF. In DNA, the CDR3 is TGTGCCAGCAGCAAAAACAGGGGACGACCGAACACCGGGGAGCTGTTTTTT.

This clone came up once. The CDR3 nucleotides read TGTGCCAGCAGCCCCTGGACAGCTGAGCAGTACTTC. This sequence encodes CASSPWTAEQYF. The V gene is TRBV7-9, the J gene TRBJ2-7; tentatively, D is TRBD1 (6 bases). The V gene's germline CDR1 is SEHNR and CDR2 FQNEAQ (reference sequence). Trimming cost V 5 bases and J 7 bases, with 12 bases left between them. The CDR3 sequence is 12 residues long.

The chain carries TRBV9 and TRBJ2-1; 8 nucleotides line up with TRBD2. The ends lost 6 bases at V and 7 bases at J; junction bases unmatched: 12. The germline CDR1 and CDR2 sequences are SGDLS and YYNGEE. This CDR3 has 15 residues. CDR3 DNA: TGTGCCAGCACCCTGTCGGAGCGGGGGAGAAATGAGCAGTTCTTC. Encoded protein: CASTLSERGRNEQFF.

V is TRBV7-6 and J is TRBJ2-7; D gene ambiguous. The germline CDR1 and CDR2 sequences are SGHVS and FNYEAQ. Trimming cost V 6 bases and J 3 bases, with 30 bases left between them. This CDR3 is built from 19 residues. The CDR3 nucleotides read TGTGCCAGCAGTTCCGGCCTCGTCAATACTGGAGTTTCGAACTACGAGCAGTACTTC. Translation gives CASSSGLVNTGVSNYEQYF.

The CDR3 DNA sequence: TGTGCCTGGAGTGCCCCGGGGGGGGCAGCTTTCTTT. Translated: CAWSAPGGAAFF. The rearrangement joins TRBV30 to TRBJ1-1, with D possibly TRBD1 on 6 matching bases. Germline V gene sequence: CDR1 GTSNPN, CDR2 SVGIG (reference sequence). With 1 base removed from V and 10 bases from J, the gap between germline ends came to 13 bases. This CDR3 region has 12 residues.